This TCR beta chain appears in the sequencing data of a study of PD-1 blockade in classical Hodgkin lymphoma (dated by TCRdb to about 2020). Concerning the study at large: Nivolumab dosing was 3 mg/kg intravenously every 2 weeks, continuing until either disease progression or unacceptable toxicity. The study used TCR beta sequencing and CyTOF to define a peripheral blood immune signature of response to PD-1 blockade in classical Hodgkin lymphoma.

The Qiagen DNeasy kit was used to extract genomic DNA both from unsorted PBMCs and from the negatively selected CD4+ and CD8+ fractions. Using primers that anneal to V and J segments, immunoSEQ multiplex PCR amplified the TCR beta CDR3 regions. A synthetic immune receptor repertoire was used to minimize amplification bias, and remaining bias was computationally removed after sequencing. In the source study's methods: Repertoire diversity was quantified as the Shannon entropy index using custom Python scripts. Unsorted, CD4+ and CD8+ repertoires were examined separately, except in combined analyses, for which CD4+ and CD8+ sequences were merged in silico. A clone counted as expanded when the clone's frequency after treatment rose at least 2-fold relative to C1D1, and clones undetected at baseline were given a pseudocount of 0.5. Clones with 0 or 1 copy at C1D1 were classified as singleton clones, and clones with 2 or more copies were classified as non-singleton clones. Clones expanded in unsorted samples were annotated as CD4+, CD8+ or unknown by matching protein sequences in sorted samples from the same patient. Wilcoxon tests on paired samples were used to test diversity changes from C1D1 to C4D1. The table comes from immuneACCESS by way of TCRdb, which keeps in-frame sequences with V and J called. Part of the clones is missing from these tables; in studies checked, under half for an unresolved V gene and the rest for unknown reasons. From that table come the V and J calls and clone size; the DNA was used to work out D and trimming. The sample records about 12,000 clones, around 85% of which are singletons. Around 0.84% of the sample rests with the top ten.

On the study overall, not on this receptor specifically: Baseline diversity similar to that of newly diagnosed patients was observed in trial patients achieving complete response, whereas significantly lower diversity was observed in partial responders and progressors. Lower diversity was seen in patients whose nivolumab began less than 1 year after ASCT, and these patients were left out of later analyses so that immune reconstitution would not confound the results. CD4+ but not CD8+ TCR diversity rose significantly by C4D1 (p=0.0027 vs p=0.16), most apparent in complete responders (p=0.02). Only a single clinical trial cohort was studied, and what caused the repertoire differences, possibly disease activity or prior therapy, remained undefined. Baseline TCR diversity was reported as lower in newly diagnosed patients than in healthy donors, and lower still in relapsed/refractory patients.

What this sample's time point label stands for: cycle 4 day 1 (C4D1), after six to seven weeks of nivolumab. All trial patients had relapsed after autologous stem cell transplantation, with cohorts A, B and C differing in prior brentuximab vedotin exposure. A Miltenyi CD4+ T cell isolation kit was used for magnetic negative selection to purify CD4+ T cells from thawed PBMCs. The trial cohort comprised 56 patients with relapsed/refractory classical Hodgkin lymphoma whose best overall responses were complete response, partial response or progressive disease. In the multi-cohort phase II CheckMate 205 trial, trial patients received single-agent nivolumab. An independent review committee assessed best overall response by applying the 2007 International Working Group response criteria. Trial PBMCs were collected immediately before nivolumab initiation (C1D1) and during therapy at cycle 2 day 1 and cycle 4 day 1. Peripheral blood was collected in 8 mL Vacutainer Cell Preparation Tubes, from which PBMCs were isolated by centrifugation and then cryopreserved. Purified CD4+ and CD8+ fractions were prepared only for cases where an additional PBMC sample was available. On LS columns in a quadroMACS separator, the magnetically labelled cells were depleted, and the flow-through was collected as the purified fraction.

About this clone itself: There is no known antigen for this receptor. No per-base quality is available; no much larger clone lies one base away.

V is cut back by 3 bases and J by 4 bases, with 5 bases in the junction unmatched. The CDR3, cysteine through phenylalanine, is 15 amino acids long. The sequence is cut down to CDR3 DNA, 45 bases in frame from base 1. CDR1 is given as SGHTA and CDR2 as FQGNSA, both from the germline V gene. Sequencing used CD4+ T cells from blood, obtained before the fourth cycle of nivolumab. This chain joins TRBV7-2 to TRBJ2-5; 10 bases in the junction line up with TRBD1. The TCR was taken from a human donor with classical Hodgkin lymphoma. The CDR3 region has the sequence CASSFAGQGLETQYF. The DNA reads TGTGCCAGCAGCTTTGCGGGACAGGGGTTAGAGACCCAGTACTTC.